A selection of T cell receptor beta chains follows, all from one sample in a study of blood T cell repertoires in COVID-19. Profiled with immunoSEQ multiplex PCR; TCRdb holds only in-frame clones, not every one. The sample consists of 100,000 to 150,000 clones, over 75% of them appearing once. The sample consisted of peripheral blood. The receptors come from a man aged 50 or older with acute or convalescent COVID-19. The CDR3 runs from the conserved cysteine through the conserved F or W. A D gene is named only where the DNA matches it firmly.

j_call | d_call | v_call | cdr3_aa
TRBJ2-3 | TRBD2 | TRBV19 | CASSVDSGRASTQYF
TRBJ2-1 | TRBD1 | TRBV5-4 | CASSFVSRGLNEQFF
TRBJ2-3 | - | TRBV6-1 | CASSEARSGASTDTQYF
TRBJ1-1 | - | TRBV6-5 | CASSYIGTEAFF
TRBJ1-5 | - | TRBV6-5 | CASSLNQDQPQHF
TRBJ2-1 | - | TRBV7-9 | CASSIPLFSYNEQFF
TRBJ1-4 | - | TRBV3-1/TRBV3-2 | CASSQRGNEKLFF
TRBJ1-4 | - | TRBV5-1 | CASSLGGVRPGINEKLFF
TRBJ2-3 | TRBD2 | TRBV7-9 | CASTNPSGTSGTTLSTDTQYF
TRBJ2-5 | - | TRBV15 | CATSRDTVQETQYF
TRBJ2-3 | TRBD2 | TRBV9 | CASSVAGGSSTDTQYF
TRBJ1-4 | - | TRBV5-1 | CASSLPQGSTNEKLFF
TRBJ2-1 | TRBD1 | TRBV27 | CASIGGTGIYNEQFF
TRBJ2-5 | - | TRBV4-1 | CASSQVIQETQYF
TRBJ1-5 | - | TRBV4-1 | CASSQVLNQPQHF
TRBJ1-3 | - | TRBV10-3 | CAIINPRSNTIYF
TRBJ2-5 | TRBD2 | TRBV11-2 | CASSQSGREVETQYF
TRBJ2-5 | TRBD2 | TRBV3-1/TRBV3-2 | CASSQATTSYVETQYF
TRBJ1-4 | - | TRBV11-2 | CASSPGLLNEKLFF
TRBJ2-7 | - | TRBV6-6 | CASRDPGYEQYF
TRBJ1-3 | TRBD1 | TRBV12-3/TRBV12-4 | CASSLVEDRFIYF
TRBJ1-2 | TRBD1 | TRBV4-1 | CASSPQGVIPNYGYTF
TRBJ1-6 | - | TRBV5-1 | CASSLDWTYNSPLHF
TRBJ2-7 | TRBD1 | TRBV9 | CASSPLGTGSSEQYF
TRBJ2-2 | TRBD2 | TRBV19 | CASSSGRYTGELFF
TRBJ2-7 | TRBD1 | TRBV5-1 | CASSDGQGIDEQYF
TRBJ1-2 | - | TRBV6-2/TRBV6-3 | CASSYSRYGYTF
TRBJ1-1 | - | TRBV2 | CASSEVRYSNTEAFF
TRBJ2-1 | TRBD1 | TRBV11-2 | CASSLRTGPNEQFF
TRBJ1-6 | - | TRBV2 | CASRASGDNSPLHF
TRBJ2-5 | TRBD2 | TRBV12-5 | CASGLMGLATIQETQYF
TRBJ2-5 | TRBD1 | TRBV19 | CASTTGGAETQYF
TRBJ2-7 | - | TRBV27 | CASSLRDTSYEQYF
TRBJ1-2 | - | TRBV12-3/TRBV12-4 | CASSLMAGDGYTF
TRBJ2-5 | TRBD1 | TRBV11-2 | CASSLGTGGSETQYF
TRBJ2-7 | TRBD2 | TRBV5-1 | CASSLTSGTYEQYF
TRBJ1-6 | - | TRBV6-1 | CASSDRNSPLHF
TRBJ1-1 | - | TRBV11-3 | CASSGRGEAFF
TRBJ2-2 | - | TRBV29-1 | CSVEWRKTNTGELFF
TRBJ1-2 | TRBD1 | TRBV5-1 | CASSSVDRGLDFGYTF
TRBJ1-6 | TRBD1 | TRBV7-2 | CASSPQTGANSPLHF
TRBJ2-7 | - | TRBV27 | CASSASLTEISYEQYF
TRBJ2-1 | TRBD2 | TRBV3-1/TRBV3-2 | CASSQDLAGVNEQFF
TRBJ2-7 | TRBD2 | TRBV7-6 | CASSPRLAAPGEQYF
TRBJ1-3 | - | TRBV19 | CASSILNSGNTIYF
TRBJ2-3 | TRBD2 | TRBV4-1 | CASSLSTSGSGGTGGDTQYF
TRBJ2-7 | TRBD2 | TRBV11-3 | CASSRRLAGVHEQYF
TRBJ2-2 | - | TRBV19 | CASSRTSLNTGELFF
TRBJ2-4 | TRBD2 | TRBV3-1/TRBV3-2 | CASSPGTSGGIQYF